Sequencing of this T cell receptor (beta chain) was carried out in a study of OX40 agonist ivuxolimab in advanced cancers. TCRdb keeps only in-frame clones here, not all; method: immunoSEQ multiplex PCR. The sample consists of tens of thousands of clones, roughly 85% of them appearing once. This clone was detected a few times. Antigen unknown. Germline values: CDR1 SGHVS, CDR2 FNYEAQ. V was trimmed by 5 bases and J by 0 bases, leaving 17 bases between them. The CDR3 has 17 amino acids. Points from the study as a whole: Clones of CD4+ and CD8+ blood T cells grew by week 6 at doses of 0.1 to 3.0 mg/kg.

The clonotype originates from an adult with an advanced solid tumor such as melanoma, head and neck, liver or kidney cancer. Sequencing was performed on CD4+ or CD8+ T cells sorted from blood, taken in a trial of the OX40 agonist ivuxolimab. The chain employs TRBV7-6 and TRBJ2-1, with no clear D. The CDR3 region has the DNA TGTGCCAGCAGCCGAGAAGTCGGTAGAAGCTCCTACAATGAGCAGTTCTTC. It encodes CASSREVGRSSYNEQFF.